This T cell receptor (beta chain) was captured in a study of T cells in Graves' hyperthyroidism and ophthalmopathy. This clonotype was detected only a few times. The junction differs from germline at one of its ends, possibly a read error. Germline loops: CDR1 SGDLS, CDR2 YYNGEE. The CDR3 extends over 16 amino acids. Amplified regions were TCR beta CDR3 sequences from RNA transcripts. The study used the HTBI primer set for a first-round RT-PCR of the TCR CDR3. TCRdb redid the calling of the multiplex PCR reads with MiXCR, one entry per CDR3 protein. This table has more than 350,000 distinct CDR3 sequences, approximately 17% appearing once.

The sequencing sample was made of blood. This chain connects TRBV9 to TRBJ2-1; 8 nucleotides match TRBD2. This TCR was recovered from a woman in her 30s with Graves' hyperthyroidism that later progressed to Graves' ophthalmopathy. In DNA, the CDR3 is TGTGCCAGCAGCGTCACCGGGGGGGCTTTCTACAATGAGCGGTTCTTC. Translated, it gives CASSVTGGAFYNERFF. Full variable domain (rest looked up from reference TRBV9 and TRBJ2-1): DSGVTQTPKHLITATGQRVTLRCSPRSGDLSVYWYQQSLDQGLQFLIQYYNGEERAKGNILERFSAQQFPDLHSELNLSSLELGDSALYFCASSVTGGAFYNERFFGPGTRLTVL.